The sequence of this TCR beta chain was determined in a study of T-cell reconstitution after alpha-beta-depleted transplantation in children. This clonotype turned up a few times. It was with unique molecular identifiers that the TCRbeta library was prepared. TCRdb re-called the PCR reads with MiXCR, one entry per CDR3 protein. Of 330,000 or so distinct CDR3 sequences listed, 10% are singletons. This CDR3 is 16 amino acids long. V was pared by 5 bases and J by 5 bases, with 12 bases of the junction left unmatched. The germline CDR1 and CDR2 sequences are SGHVS and FQNEAQ. This specimen consisted of PBMCs from the stem cell graft donor, obtained from the stem cell graft. This TCR derives from a human donor who donated a stem cell graft to a child with acute lymphoblastic leukemia. J is TRBJ2-5 and V is TRBV7-8; 9 nucleotides align to TRBD1. The CDR3 here is CASSPPRQGVGETQYF. In DNA form, the CDR3 reads TGTGCCAGCAGCCCTCCTCGACAGGGGGTGGGGGAGACCCAGTACTTC.